A single sample is the source of the 15 T cell receptor beta chains below, sequenced in a study of T cells after yellow fever vaccination. Via MiXCR, TCRdb re-called the 5' RACE reads, giving one row per CDR3 protein. The sample holds around 310,000 distinct CDR3 sequences, 7.5% to 9% seen once. This specimen was PBMCs, taken on the day of the first yellow fever vaccination. The receptors derive from a man aged 18 to 35 who received the YFV17D yellow fever vaccine.

The V and J genes are TRBV4-3 and TRBJ1-3; perhaps TRBD1 as D (5 bases). Germline CDR1 LGHNA, CDR2 YSLEER. This CDR3 spans 17 amino acids. Trimming pared 0 bases from V and 4 bases from J, leaving 16 bases between. CDR3 coding DNA: TGCGCCAGCAGCCAAGATAGGGGCCCACGGGCCGGAAACACCATATATTTT. Protein: CASSQDRGPRAGNTIYF.

This clonotype has a handful of counts. V is TRBV20-1 and J is TRBJ2-6; the D is unclear. The germline V and J ends were trimmed by 1 base and 8 bases, with 6 bases remaining between them. CDR3 length: 12 amino acids. Germline CDR1 DFQATT, CDR2 SNEGSKA (reference sequence). The CDR3 region is CSARVGPNVLTF. The CDR3 DNA sequence: TGCAGTGCTAGAGTAGGGCCCAACGTCCTGACTTTC.

This clonotype has a handful of counts. V and J are TRBV7-2 and TRBJ1-2; D might be TRBD1 (5 bases). This CDR3 has 15 amino acids. Deletions cut 3 bases from V and 4 bases from J, with 15 bases between. Germline-derived CDR1 and CDR2 are SGHTA and FQGNSA. The CDR3 reads CASSFDRQLFYGYTF. The CDR3 DNA follows: TGTGCCAGCAGCTTTGACCGACAGCTTTTCTATGGCTACACCTTC. The full variable domain, completed using reference TRBV7-2 and TRBJ1-2, is GAGVSQSPSNKVTEKGKDVELRCDPISGHTALYWYRQSLGQGLEFLIYFQGNSAPDKSGLPSDRFSAERTGGSVSTLTIQRTQQEDSAVYLCASSFDRQLFYGYTFGSGTRLTVV.

With regard to this clonotype: The junction does not match germline at one end; this may be a read error. The J gene is TRBJ2-5, the V gene TRBV2; D gene uncertain. Germline loops: CDR1 SNHLY, CDR2 FYNNEI. This CDR3 is 11 amino acids long. The CDR3 is CASSDHLTQHF. The CDR3 DNA reads TGTGCCAGCAGTGATCATTTAACCCAGCACTTC.

This chain joins TRBV3-1 and TRBJ1-4; D remains unclear. The CDR3 consists of 15 residues. Trimming shortened V by 0 bases and J by 5 bases, and 10 bases separated the two germline ends. Germline V gene lookup returns CDR1 LGHDT and CDR2 YNNKEL (reference sequence). The CDR3 reads CASSQDGQQNEKLFF. The CDR3 region has the DNA TGTGCCAGCAGCCAAGACGGGCAGCAGAATGAAAAACTGTTTTTT. The whole variable domain, remainder taken from reference TRBV3-1 and TRBJ1-4, is DTAVSQTPKYLVTQMGNDKSIKCEQNLGHDTMYWYKQDSKKFLKIMFSYNNKELIINETVPNRFSPKSPDKAHLNLHINSLELGDSAVYFCASSQDGQQNEKLFFGSGTQLSVL.

CDR3 protein: CASRKGADTQYF. As DNA, the CDR3 is TGTGCCAGCAGGAAGGGCGCAGATACGCAGTATTTT. The rearrangement joins TRBV6-5 to TRBJ2-3; no reliable D call. V was trimmed by 6 bases and J by 4 bases, leaving 8 bases between them. The CDR3 covers 12 residues. CDR1 and CDR2 (germline): MNHEY, SVGAGI.

The rearrangement links TRBV7-2 to TRBJ2-2; TRBD1 might be the D (6 bases). Looked up from germline, CDR1 is SGHTA and CDR2 is FQGNSA. CDR3 size: 15 residues. The V gene lost 6 bases and the J gene lost 7 bases, with 18 bases spanning the gap. The CDR3 reads CASRTPPTGLGELFF. The CDR3 region has the DNA TGTGCCAGCAGAACCCCCCCTACAGGGCTCGGGGAGCTGTTTTTT.

This clonotype was detected ten times or more. The chain combines TRBV12-3 or TRBV12-4 with TRBJ2-3; no clear D. V was pared by 6 bases and J by 6 bases, with 7 bases between. CDR3 length: 11 residues. The CDR3 DNA is TGTGCCAGCAGCTTTGGGGATACGCAGTATTTT. It codes for CASSFGDTQYF.

There are a few counts of this clonotype. This sequence joins TRBV20-1 and TRBJ2-5; TRBD1 matches 7 bases. Trimming at V came to 5 bases and at J to 7 bases, leaving 10 bases not matched to a gene. This CDR3 region has 13 residues. The germline V gene has CDR1 DFQATT and CDR2 SNEGSKA (reference sequence). CDR3 residues: CSAAPGQRRTQYF. For the CDR3, the DNA is TGCAGTGCTGCACCGGGACAGAGGAGGACCCAGTACTTC.

This clonotype appeared a few times. The chain carries TRBV7-2 and TRBJ1-1, with a possible D match to TRBD1 (6 bases). This CDR3 spans 16 amino acids. Per the germline V gene, CDR1 is SGHTA and CDR2 is FQGNSA. The V end was cut by 3 bases, the J end by 0 bases, with 14 bases between. CDR3 sequence reads: CASSFSGGALNTEAFF. The CDR3 DNA reads TGTGCCAGCAGCTTCTCGGGGGGGGCGTTGAACACTGAAGCTTTCTTT. The full variable domain, rest sourced from reference TRBV7-2 and TRBJ1-1, is GAGVSQSPSNKVTEKGKDVELRCDPISGHTALYWYRQSLGQGLEFLIYFQGNSAPDKSGLPSDRFSAERTGGSVSTLTIQRTQQEDSAVYLCASSFSGGALNTEAFFGQGTRLTVV.

This clonotype was counted only a few times. J is TRBJ1-3 and V is TRBV19, with D unresolved. V was shortened by 3 bases and J by 0 bases, with 9 bases between the two germline ends. The CDR3 is made up of 15 amino acids. The germline gives CDR1 LNHDA, CDR2 SQIVND (reference sequence). CDR3 in amino acids: CASSIAGHSGNTIYF. In DNA, the CDR3 is TGTGCCAGTAGTATTGCCGGCCACTCTGGAAACACCATATATTTT.

CDR3: CASSPLTDPSSYNEQFF. Here the CDR3 DNA reads TGTGCCAGCTCACCACTGACCGACCCGAGCTCCTACAATGAGCAGTTCTTC. This chain uses TRBV18 with TRBJ2-1; no clear D. Germline assignment: CDR1 KGHSH and CDR2 LQKENI. The CDR3 has 17 amino acids. The V end was cut by 1 base, the J end by 0 bases, with 13 bases between.

The V gene is TRBV7-2, the J gene TRBJ2-7; weak D call: TRBD2 (6 bases). Per the germline V gene, CDR1 is SGHTA and CDR2 is FQGNSA. Trimming took 5 bases from V and 2 from J, leaving 13 bases between them. The length of the CDR3 is 14 residues. CDR3 DNA: TGTGCCAGCAGCCCGGGGGTAGGGGCCTACGAGCAGTACTTC. Residues: CASSPGVGAYEQYF.

The sample holds a few counts of this clonotype. The chain couples TRBV7-7 to TRBJ1-3; unclear D gene. CDR3 length: 15 amino acids. V dropped 8 bases and J dropped 0 bases, with 14 bases sitting between them. CDR1 SSHAT and CDR2 FNYEAQ come from the germline V gene (reference sequence). CDR3 region: CASGRWVLSGNTIYF. The CDR3 DNA is TGTGCCAGCGGTCGTTGGGTTCTCTCTGGAAACACCATATATTTT.

The chain carries TRBV30 and TRBJ2-1; no clear D. Germline CDR1 GTSNPN, CDR2 SVGIG (reference sequence). This CDR3 region has 11 residues. With 8 bases removed from V and 8 bases from J, the gap between germline ends came to 13 bases. The CDR3 here is CAASWVDEQFF. Here the CDR3 DNA reads TGTGCCGCCTCCTGGGTGGATGAGCAGTTCTTC. The full variable domain, its missing parts supplied by reference TRBV30 and TRBJ2-1, is SQTIHQWPATLVQPVGSPLSLECTVEGTSNPNLYWYRQAAGRGLQLLFYSVGIGQISSEVPQNLSASRPQDRQFILSSKKLLLSDSGFYLCAASWVDEQFFGPGTRLTVL.